This is a list of T cell receptor beta chains from one sample in a study of post-analysis software for immune sequencing data. TCRdb independently ran MiXCR on the PCR reads; one entry per CDR3 protein. The sample lists fewer than 600,000 distinct CDR3 sequences, approximately 45% occurring once. Sequencing input: blood. The receptors shown here come from a girl between 5 and 17 years old with multiple sclerosis. The CDR3 runs from the conserved cysteine through the conserved F or W. A D gene is named only where the DNA matches it firmly. Clone size, where shown, is once, few, many, or a class for clones that have expanded.

>TRBD1|TRBV5-1|TRBJ2-6|-
TGCGCCAGCAGCGCTGGACAGGCTGCGGGGGCCAACGTCCTGACTTTC
CASSAGQAAGANVLTF
>-|TRBV10-3|TRBJ2-1|-
TGTGCCATCAGTGAGTCGATTTATCGCGGGTACCCCTACAATGAGCAGTTCTTC
CAISESIYRGYPYNEQFF
>TRBD1|TRBV20-1|TRBJ2-3|few
TGCAGTGCTAGAGATCGAAAAGGGACAGCAGATACGCAGTATTTT
CSARDRKGTADTQYF
>TRBD2|TRBV5-5|TRBJ2-3|few
TGTGCCAGCAGCTCCTCCGGGGGGAGCACAGATACGCAGTATTTT
CASSSSGGSTDTQYF
>TRBD2|TRBV20-1|TRBJ2-2|-
TGCAGTGCTAGAGATAGCGGGAGGGGAGGGGAGCTGTTTTTT
CSARDSGRGGELFF
>TRBD2|TRBV5-1|TRBJ2-7|-
TGCGCCAGCAGCTTGGAAGGGACTAGGATGTACGAGCAGTACTTC
CASSLEGTRMYEQYF
>TRBD2|TRBV28|TRBJ2-3|few
TGTGCCAGCAGATATCCTAAGGGACTAGCGGGAGTAGATACGCAGTATTTT
CASRYPKGLAGVDTQYF
>-|TRBV4-2|TRBJ2-5|few
TGTGCCAGCAGCCAAGAAAGGTCCGGGAGCTGGGAGACCCAGTACTTT
CASSQERSGSWETQYF
>-|TRBV6-1|TRBJ2-5|-
TGTGCCAGCAGTGAAGCGCTGGGCAGGTCGGAGGCCCAGTACTTC
CASSEALGRSEAQYF
>-|TRBV21-1|TRBJ2-1|many
TGTGCCAGCAGCAAAGCCCGACTAGCGGGAGACTCGGGTGAGCAGTTCTTC
CASSKARLAGDSGEQFF
>TRBD2|TRBV7-2|TRBJ2-5|-
TGTGCCAGCAGCTTATCATGGCCAGCGGGAGTGGGTGAGACCCAGTACTTC
CASSLSWPAGVGETQYF
>-|TRBV7-2|TRBJ2-1|few
TGTGCCAGCAGCTTAGGACCGGGACAATTGACCTTCAATGAGCAGTTCTTC
CASSLGPGQLTFNEQFF
>-|TRBV24-1|TRBJ2-3|-
TGTGCCACCAGTGACGTGTCCTCTCTCACAGATACGCAGTATTTT
CATSDVSSLTDTQYF
>TRBD2|TRBV3-1|TRBJ2-1|-
TGTGCCAGCAGCCAAGGACTAGCGGGAGGCCCTGAGCAGTTTTTC
CASSQGLAGGPEQFF
>-|TRBV20-1|TRBJ2-7|-
TGCAGTGCTAGAGAAGGACCGGTGAACGTGTACGAGCAGTACTTC
CSAREGPVNVYEQYF
>TRBD2|TRBV4-1|TRBJ2-1|-
TGCGCCAGCAGCCAAGCGGTCACTAGCGGATTCAATGAGCAGTTCTTC
CASSQAVTSGFNEQFF
>TRBD2|TRBV7-8|TRBJ2-3|-
TGTGCCAGCAGCTTAGCGGTTAGCGGGAGTCCGGCCAGCACAGATACGCAGTATTTT
CASSLAVSGSPASTDTQYF
>-|TRBV3-1|TRBJ2-7|few
TGTGCCAGCAGCCAAGGGTCGGTTCGCGAGCAGTACTTC
CASSQGSVREQYF
>-|TRBV11-3|TRBJ2-1|-
TGCGCCAGCAGCTTAGTGGGCTTAATGGGTGAGCAGTTCTTC
CASSLVGLMGEQFF
>-|TRBV7-2|TRBJ2-1|few
TGTGCCAGCAGCTTAGGGTCGCGTGGCGGGGACTACAATGAGCAGTTCTTC
CASSLGSRGGDYNEQFF
>TRBD1|TRBV20-1|TRBJ1-5|-
TGCAGTGCTAGCCCTTTACAGGGGACGGGGCAGCCCCAGCATTTT
CSASPLQGTGQPQHF
>-|TRBV4-1|TRBJ1-1|-
TGCGCCAGCAGCCTAGGTCGCCAGGTCGGCACTGAAGCTTTCTTT
CASSLGRQVGTEAFF
>TRBD2|TRBV7-2|TRBJ2-7|-
TGTGCCAGCAGCTTAAGACTAGCGGGAGGGCAGAGCTCCTACGAGCAGTACTTC
CASSLRLAGGQSSYEQYF
>-|TRBV28|TRBJ2-5|few
TGTGCCAGCAGTTTACACGGACGCAGGGAGACCCAGTACTTC
CASSLHGRRETQYF
>TRBD1|TRBV20-1|TRBJ1-4|few
TGCAGTGCTAGAGGTCTGGGACAGGGAAACCCGGAAAAACTGTTTTTT
CSARGLGQGNPEKLFF
>-|TRBV29-1|TRBJ1-1|-
TGCAGCGTTGGGGAGGGGGGTCGGACTGAAGCTTTCTTT
CSVGEGGRTEAFF
>TRBD2|TRBV11-1|TRBJ2-5|few
TGTGCCAGCAGCTTACCTGGCGCGGGAGAAGAGACCCAGTACTTC
CASSLPGAGEETQYF